The clone carrying this T cell receptor (beta chain) turned up a few times. This record comes from a study of identifying expanded T cells in peripheral blood. The germline gives CDR1 SGHTA, CDR2 FQGNSA. Trimming cost V 2 bases and J 3 bases, with 14 bases left between them. The CDR3 runs 16 residues. Profiling relied on immunoSEQ multiplex PCR, and the TCRdb table lists in-frame clones only, not all of them. The data contain about 100,000 clones, 70% to 90% of them singletons. Source material: blood. The V call is TRBV7-2, the J call TRBJ1-3; D uncertain. This TCR came from a person aged 18 to 75 in good health. The CDR3 bases are TGTGCCAGCAGCTTACAAACCCTAGGCAATGGAAACACCATATATTTT. Translating it yields CASSLQTLGNGNTIYF.